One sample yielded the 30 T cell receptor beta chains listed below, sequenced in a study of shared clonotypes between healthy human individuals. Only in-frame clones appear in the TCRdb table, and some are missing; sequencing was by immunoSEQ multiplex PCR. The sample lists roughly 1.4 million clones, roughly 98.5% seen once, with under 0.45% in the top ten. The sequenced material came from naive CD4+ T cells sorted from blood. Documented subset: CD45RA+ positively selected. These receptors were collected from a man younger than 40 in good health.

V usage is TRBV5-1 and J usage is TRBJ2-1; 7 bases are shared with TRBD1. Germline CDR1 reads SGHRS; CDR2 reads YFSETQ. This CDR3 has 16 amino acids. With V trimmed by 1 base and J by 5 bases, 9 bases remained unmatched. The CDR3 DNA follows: TGCGCCAGCAGCTTGAGGGGGCCCCTCAGGAACAATGAGCAGTTCTTC. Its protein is CASSLRGPLRNNEQFF.

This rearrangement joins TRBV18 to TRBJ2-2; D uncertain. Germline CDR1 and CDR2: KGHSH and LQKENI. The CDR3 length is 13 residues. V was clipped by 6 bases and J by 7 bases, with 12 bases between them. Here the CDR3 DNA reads TGTGCCAGCTCGAAAGAGAAGATCGGGGAGCTGTTTTTT. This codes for CASSKEKIGELFF.

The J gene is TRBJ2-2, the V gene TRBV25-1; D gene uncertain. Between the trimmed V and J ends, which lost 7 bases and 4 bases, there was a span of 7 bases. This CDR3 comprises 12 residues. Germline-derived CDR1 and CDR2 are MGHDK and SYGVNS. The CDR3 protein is CASTQGTGELFF. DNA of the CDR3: TGTGCCAGCACCCAAGGCACCGGGGAGCTGTTTTTT. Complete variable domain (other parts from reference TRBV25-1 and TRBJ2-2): EADIYQTPRYLVIGTGKKITLECSQTMGHDKMYWYQQDPGMELHLIHYSYGVNSTEKGDLSSESTVSRIRTEHFPLTLESARPSHTSQYLCASTQGTGELFFGEGSRLTVL.

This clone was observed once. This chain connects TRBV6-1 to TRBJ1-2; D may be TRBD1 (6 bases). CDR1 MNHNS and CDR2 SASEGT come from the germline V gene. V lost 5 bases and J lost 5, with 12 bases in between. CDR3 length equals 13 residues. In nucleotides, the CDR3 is TGTGCCAGCAGTCCGACTAGGGGGTATGGCTACACCTTC. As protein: CASSPTRGYGYTF.

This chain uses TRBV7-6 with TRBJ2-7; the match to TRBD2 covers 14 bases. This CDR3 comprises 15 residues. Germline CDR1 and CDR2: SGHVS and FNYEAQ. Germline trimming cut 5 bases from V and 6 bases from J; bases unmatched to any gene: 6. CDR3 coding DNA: TGTGCCAGCAGCCGACTAGCGGGAGGGCTGGGCGAGCAGTACTTC. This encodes CASSRLAGGLGEQYF.

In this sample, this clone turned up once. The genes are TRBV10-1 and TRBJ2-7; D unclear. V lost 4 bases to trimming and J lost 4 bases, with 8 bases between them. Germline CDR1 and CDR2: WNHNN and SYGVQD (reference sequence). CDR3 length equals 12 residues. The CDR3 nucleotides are TGCGCCAGCAGTGCCAGTGGGTACGAGCAGTACTTC. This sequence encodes CASSASGYEQYF.

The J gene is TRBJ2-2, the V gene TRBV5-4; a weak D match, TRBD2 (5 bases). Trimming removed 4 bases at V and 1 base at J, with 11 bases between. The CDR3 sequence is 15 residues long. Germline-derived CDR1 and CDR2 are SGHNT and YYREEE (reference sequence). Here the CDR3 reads CASSTDRENTGELFF. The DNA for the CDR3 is TGTGCCAGCAGCACTGACCGGGAGAACACCGGGGAGCTGTTTTTT.

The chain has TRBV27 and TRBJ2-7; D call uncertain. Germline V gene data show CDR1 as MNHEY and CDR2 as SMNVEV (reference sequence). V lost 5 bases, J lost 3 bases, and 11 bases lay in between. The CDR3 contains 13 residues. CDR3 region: CASSPSWDYEQYF. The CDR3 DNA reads TGTGCCAGCAGTCCCTCTTGGGACTACGAGCAGTACTTC.

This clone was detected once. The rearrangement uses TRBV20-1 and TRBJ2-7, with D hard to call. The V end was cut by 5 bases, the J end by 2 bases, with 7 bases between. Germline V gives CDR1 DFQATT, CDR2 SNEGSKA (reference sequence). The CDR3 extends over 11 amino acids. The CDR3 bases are TGCAGTGCTCAATCCCCCTACGAGCAGTACTTC. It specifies CSAQSPYEQYF.

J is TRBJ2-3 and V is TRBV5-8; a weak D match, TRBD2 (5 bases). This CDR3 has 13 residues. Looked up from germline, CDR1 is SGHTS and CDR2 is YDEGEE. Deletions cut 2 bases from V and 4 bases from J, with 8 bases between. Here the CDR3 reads CASSFHGADTQYF. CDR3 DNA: TGTGCCAGCAGCTTTCACGGGGCAGATACGCAGTATTTT.

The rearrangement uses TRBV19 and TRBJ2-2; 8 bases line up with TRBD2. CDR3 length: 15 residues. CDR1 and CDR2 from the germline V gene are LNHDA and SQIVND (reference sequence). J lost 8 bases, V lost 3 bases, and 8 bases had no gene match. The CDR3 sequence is CASSIQSGRGGELFF. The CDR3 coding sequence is TGTGCCAGTAGTATTCAGAGCGGGAGAGGTGGGGAGCTGTTTTTT. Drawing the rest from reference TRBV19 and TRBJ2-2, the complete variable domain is DGGITQSPKYLFRKEGQNVTLSCEQNLNHDAMYWYRQDPGQGLRLIYYSQIVNDFQKGDIAEGYSVSREKKESFPLTVTSAQKNPTAFYLCASSIQSGRGGELFFGEGSRLTVL.

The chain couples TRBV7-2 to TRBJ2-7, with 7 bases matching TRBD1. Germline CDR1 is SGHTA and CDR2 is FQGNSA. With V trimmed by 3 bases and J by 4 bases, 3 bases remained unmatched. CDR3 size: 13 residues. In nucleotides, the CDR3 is TGTGCCAGCAGCTTTGGACAGGCATACGAGCAGTACTTC. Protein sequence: CASSFGQAYEQYF.

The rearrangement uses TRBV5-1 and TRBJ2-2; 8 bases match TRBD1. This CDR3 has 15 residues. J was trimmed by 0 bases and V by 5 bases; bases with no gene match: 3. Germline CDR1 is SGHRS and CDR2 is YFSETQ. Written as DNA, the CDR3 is TGCGCCAGCAGACTGACAGGGGCGAACACCGGGGAGCTGTTTTTT. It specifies CASRLTGANTGELFF.

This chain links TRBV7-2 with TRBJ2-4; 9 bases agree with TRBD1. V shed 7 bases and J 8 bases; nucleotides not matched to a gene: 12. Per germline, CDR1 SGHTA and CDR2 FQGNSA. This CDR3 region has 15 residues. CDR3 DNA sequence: TGTGCCAGCACCTCTCGGGGACAGGGTATGGACATTCAGTACTTC. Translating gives CASTSRGQGMDIQYF.

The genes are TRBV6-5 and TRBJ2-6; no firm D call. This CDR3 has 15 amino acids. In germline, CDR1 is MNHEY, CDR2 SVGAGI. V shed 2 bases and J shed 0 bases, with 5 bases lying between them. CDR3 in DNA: TGTGCCAGCAGTTACGCGCTCTCTGGGGCCAACGTCCTGACTTTC. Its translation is CASSYALSGANVLTF.

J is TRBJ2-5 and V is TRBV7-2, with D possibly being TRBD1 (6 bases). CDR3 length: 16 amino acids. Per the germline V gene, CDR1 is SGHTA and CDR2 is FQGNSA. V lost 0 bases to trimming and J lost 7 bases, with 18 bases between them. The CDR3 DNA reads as TGTGCCAGCAGCTTAGCGCGCGCAGGGGATAGAGGGACCCAGTACTTC. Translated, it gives CASSLARAGDRGTQYF.

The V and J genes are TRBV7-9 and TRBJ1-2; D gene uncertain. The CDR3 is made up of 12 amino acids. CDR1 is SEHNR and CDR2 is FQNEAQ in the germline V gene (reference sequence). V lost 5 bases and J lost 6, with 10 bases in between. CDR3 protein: CASSRLPDGYTF. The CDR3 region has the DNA TGTGCCAGCAGCCGCCTACCGGATGGCTACACCTTC.

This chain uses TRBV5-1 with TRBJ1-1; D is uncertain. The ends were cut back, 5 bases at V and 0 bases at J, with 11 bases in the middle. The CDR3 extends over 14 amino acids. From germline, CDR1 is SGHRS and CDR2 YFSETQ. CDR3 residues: CASRVASVNTEAFF. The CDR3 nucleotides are TGCGCCAGCAGGGTAGCGAGCGTGAACACTGAAGCTTTCTTT.

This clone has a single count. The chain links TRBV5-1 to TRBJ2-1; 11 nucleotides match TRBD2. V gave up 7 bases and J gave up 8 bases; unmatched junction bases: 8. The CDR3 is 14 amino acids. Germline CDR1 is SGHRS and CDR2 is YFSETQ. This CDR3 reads CASLVTSGSYEQFF. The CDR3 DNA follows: TGCGCCAGCTTGGTTACTAGCGGGAGTTATGAGCAGTTCTTC.

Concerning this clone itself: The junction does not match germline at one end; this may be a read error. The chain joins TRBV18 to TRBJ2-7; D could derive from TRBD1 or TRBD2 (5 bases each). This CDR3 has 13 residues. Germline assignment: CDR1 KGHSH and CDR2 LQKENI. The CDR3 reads CASSPTGTASLGF. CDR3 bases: TGTGCCAGCTCACCGACCGGGACGGCTTCTTTGGGCTTC.

The CDR3 region is CASSPQTGANYGYTF. CDR3 sequence (DNA): TGTGCCAGCAGCCCCCAGACAGGAGCAAACTATGGCTACACCTTC. The V gene is TRBV7-2, the J gene TRBJ1-2, with D perhaps matching TRBD1 (6 bases). Trimming stripped 5 bases from V and 2 bases from J, with 15 bases between. Germline V gene lookup returns CDR1 SGHTA and CDR2 FQGNSA. The CDR3 length is 15 residues.

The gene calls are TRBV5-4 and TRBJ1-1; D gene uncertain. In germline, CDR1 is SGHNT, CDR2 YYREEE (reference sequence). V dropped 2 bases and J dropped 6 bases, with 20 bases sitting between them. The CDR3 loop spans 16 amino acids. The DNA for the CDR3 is TGTGCCAGCAGCTTTACGGTACACGCAGGAGCCGCTGAAGCTTTCTTT. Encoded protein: CASSFTVHAGAAEAFF.

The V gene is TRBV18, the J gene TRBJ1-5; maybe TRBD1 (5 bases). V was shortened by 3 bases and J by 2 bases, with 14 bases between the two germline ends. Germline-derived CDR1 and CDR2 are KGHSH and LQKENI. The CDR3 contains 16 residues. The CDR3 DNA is TGTGCCAGCTCACCTACCGACAGATGGGGCAATCAGCCCCAGCATTTT. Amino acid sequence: CASSPTDRWGNQPQHF.

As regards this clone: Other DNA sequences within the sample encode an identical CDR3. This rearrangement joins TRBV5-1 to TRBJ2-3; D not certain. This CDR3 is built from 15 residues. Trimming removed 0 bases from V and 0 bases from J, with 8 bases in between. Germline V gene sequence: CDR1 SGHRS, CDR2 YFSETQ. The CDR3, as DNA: TGCGCCAGCAGCTTGGGTCCAGTCAGCACAGATACGCAGTATTTT. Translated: CASSLGPVSTDTQYF. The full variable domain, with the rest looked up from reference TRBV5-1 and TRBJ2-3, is KAGVTQTPRYLIKTRGQQVTLSCSPISGHRSVSWYQQTPGQGLQFLFEYFSETQRNKGNFPGRFSGRQFSNSRSEMNVSTLELGDSALYLCASSLGPVSTDTQYFGPGTRLTVL.

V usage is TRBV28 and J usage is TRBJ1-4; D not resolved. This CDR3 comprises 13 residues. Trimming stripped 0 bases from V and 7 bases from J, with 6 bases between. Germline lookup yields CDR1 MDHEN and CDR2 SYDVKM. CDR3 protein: CASSLWTPEKLFF. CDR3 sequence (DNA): TGTGCCAGCAGTTTATGGACACCTGAAAAACTGTTTTTT.

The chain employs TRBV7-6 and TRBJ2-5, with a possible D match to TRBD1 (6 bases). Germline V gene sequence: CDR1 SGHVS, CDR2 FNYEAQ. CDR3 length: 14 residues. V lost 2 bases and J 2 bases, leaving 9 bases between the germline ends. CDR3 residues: CASSLQGTQETQYF. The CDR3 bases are TGTGCCAGCAGCTTACAGGGGACACAAGAGACCCAGTACTTC.

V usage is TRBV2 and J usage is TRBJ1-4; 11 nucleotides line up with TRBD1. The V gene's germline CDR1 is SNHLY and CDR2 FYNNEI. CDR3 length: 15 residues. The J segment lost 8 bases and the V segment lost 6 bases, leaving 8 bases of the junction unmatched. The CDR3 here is CASRSLGDRGEKLFF. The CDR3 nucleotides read TGTGCCAGCAGATCCCTAGGGGACAGGGGGGAAAAACTGTTTTTT.

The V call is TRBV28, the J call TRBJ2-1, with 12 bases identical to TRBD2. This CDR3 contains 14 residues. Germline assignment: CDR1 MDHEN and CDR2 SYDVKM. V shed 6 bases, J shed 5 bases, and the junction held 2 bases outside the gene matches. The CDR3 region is CASRGLAGNNEQFF. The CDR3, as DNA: TGTGCCAGCAGGGGACTAGCGGGCAACAATGAGCAGTTCTTC.

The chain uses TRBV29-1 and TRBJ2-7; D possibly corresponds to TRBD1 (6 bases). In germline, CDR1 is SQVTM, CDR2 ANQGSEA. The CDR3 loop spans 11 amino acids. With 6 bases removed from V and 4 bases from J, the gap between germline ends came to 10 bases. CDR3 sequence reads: CSVNQGYEQYF. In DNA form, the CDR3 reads TGCAGCGTAAACCAGGGGTACGAGCAGTACTTC.

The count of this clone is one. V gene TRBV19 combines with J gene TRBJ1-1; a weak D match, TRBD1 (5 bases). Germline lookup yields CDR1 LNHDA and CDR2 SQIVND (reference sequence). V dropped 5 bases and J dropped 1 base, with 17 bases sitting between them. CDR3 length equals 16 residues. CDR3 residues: CASSPRIGAGNTEAFF. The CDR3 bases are TGTGCCAGTAGTCCGAGGATAGGGGCGGGGAACACTGAAGCTTTCTTT.